Listed below are T cell receptor beta chains from one sample, sequenced in a study of blood T cell repertoires in COVID-19. Some clones are missing from TCRdb's copy, which holds only in-frame ones; the method was immunoSEQ multiplex PCR. The sample holds about 130,000 clones; 85% are singletons and the top ten take 25% to 30%. The sample taken for sequencing was peripheral blood. The receptors were sampled from a woman aged 80 or over with acute or convalescent COVID-19. Each CDR3 is given with its conserved first and last residue. A D gene is named only where the DNA matches it firmly. Clone size is shown for a subset of rows, as once, few, many or a class of expanded clone.

D	size	V	J	CDR3	DNA
NA	once	TRBV24-1	TRBJ1-3	CATSAGAGNTIYF	TGTGCCACCAGTGCAGGTGCTGGAAACACCATATATTTT
TRBD2	NA	TRBV3-1/TRBV3-2	TRBJ2-5	CASSLLGTSGETQYF	TGTGCCAGCAGCCTCCTTGGGACTAGCGGGGAGACCCAGTACTTC
NA	NA	TRBV5-1	TRBJ1-3	CASSSSVSSGNTIYF	TGCGCCAGCAGCTCTTCGGTGAGCTCTGGAAACACCATATATTTT
NA	NA	TRBV19	TRBJ1-1	CASRPGPTPEAFF	TGTGCCAGTAGGCCAGGGCCTACCCCTGAAGCTTTCTTT
NA	once	TRBV19	TRBJ1-2	CASSPWARDPGYTF	TGTGCCAGCAGCCCATGGGCGCGCGACCCTGGCTACACCTTC
NA	NA	TRBV5-1	TRBJ1-2	CASSPGTPNYGYTF	TGCGCCAGCAGCCCCGGTACTCCTAACTATGGCTACACCTTC
NA	NA	TRBV5-4	TRBJ1-1	CASSAGWGGNTEAFF	TGTGCCAGCAGCGCAGGATGGGGGGGGAACACTGAAGCTTTCTTT
NA	NA	TRBV5-1	TRBJ2-5	CASSFQGGAETQYF	TGCGCCAGCAGCTTTCAAGGGGGTGCGGAGACCCAGTACTTC
NA	NA	TRBV6-4	TRBJ1-1	CASSNSPGNTEAFF	TGTGCCAGCAGTAACAGCCCCGGGAACACTGAAGCTTTCTTT
NA	NA	TRBV5-1	TRBJ1-1	CASSPGGPANTEAFF	TGCGCCAGCAGCCCTGGAGGGCCCGCGAACACTGAAGCTTTCTTT
TRBD1	NA	TRBV9	TRBJ2-5	CASSVNHGTGGETQYF	TGTGCCAGCAGCGTCAACCACGGGACAGGGGGAGAGACCCAGTACTTC
NA	NA	TRBV6-6	TRBJ2-3	CASSWFGGPRTDTQYF	TGTGCCAGCAGTTGGTTCGGGGGGCCGAGGACAGATACGCAGTATTTT
NA	NA	TRBV29-1	TRBJ1-5	CSVAGGIGQPQHF	TGCAGCGTTGCCGGAGGGATTGGGCAGCCCCAGCATTTT
TRBD2	NA	TRBV7-2	TRBJ2-7	CASSLALAGPLAFEQYF	TGTGCCAGCAGCTTAGCCCTAGCGGGCCCACTGGCTTTCGAGCAGTACTTC
TRBD2	NA	TRBV19	TRBJ2-5	CASDLAGGSYQETQYF	TGTGCCAGCGATTTAGCGGGGGGGTCGTACCAAGAGACCCAGTACTTC
NA	few	TRBV14	TRBJ2-2	CASSQDAAGTNTGELFF	TGTGCCAGCAGCCAAGATGCCGCGGGTACGAACACCGGGGAGCTGTTTTTT
NA	NA	TRBV10-3	TRBJ1-4	CAISEREFYEKLFF	TGTGCCATCAGTGAGCGGGAGTTTTATGAAAAACTGTTTTTT
TRBD1	few	TRBV2	TRBJ1-6	CASRGNRGSTYNSPLHF	TGTGCCAGCAGGGGGAACAGGGGTAGCACCTATAATTCACCCCTCCACTTT
NA	NA	TRBV27	TRBJ1-6	CASRFGGDNSPLHF	TGTGCCAGCAGGTTCGGGGGGGATAATTCACCCCTCCACTTT
NA	NA	TRBV29-1	TRBJ2-1	CSVEERSYNEQFF	TGCAGCGTTGAGGAGCGCTCCTACAATGAGCAGTTCTTC
NA	NA	TRBV18	TRBJ1-1	CASSDRLGGTEAFF	TGTGCCAGCTCAGACCGGTTGGGAGGGACTGAAGCTTTCTTT
NA	NA	TRBV28	TRBJ1-1	CASSPGGLNTEAFF	TGTGCCAGCAGTCCCGGAGGATTGAACACTGAAGCTTTCTTT
NA	NA	TRBV5-1	TRBJ1-3	CASSLGISLPGNTIYF	TGCGCCAGCAGCTTGGGAATATCTCTACCTGGAAACACCATATATTTT
NA	NA	TRBV19	TRBJ1-5	CASSADSLQPQHF	TGTGCCAGTAGTGCGGACAGCCTACAGCCCCAGCATTTT